This T cell receptor (beta chain) came from a study of early T cells in non-severe SARS-CoV-2 infection. Study-level results: There was a bias toward anti-spike CD8 responses in VDJdb matching, which missed private and CD4 specificities.

Attachment of unique molecular identifiers was made to individual cDNA molecules. TCRdb re-analysed the 5' RACE reads in MiXCR, keeping a single row per CDR3 protein. This sample carries about 66,000 distinct CDR3 sequences, 13% of them seen once, and the ten largest clones take about 8.3%. Comment on this clonotype: Antigen: not known.

Germline CDR1 and CDR2: MNHEY and SVGEGT. The length of the CDR3 is 13 residues. V was shortened by 5 bases and J by 8 bases, with 14 bases between the two germline ends. The sequenced sample was whole blood. This chain links TRBV6-2 or TRBV6-3 with TRBJ2-3; unclear D gene. The sequence came from an adult who was a healthcare worker with PCR-confirmed SARS-CoV-2 infection or an uninfected control (not recorded which). CDR3 nucleotides: TGTGCCAGCAGTCCGCGACCAACGTCTACGCAGTATTTT. This sequence encodes CASSPRPTSTQYF.